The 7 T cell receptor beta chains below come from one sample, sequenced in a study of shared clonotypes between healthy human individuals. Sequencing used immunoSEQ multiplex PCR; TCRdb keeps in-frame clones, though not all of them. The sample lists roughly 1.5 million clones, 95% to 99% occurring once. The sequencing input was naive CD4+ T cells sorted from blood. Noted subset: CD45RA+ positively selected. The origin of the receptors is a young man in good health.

CDR3 in amino acids: CASSSRYAEQYF. In nucleotides, the CDR3 is TGTGCCAGCAGCTCCCGCTACGCCGAGCAGTACTTC. J is TRBJ2-7 and V is TRBV11-2, with D unresolved. V gave up 4 bases and J gave up 6 bases, with 10 bases separating them. CDR3 length: 12 amino acids. Germline-derived CDR1 and CDR2 are SGHAT and FQNNGV.

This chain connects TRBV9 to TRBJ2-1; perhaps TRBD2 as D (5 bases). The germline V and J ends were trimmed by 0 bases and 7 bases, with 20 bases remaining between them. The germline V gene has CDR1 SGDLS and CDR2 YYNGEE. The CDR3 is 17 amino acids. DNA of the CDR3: TGTGCCAGCAGCGTAGGGGCTAGCTCTACCCTGGGGAATGAGCAGTTCTTC. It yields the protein CASSVGASSTLGNEQFF.

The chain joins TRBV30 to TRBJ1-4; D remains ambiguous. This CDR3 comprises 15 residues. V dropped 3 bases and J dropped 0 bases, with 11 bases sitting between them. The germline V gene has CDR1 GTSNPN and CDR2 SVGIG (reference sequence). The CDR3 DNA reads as TGTGCCTGGAGGGTCCCATATGCAACTAATGAAAAACTGTTTTTT. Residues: CAWRVPYATNEKLFF.

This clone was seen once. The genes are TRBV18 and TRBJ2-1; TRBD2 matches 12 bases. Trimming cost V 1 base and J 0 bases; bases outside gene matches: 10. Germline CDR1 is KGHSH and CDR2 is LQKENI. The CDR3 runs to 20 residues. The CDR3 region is CASSPLTRTSGTSSYNEQFF. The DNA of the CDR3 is TGTGCCAGCTCACCACTGACCCGGACTAGCGGGACGAGCTCCTACAATGAGCAGTTCTTC.

The CDR3 region has the DNA TGTGCCAGCAACCTGGACAGGATGCCCGGGGAGCTGTTTTTT. Protein sequence: CASNLDRMPGELFF. The chain is built from TRBV28 and TRBJ2-2; 7 bases fit TRBD1. Trimming removed 7 bases from V and 6 bases from J; junction bases left unmatched: 8. The CDR3 length is 14 residues. In germline, CDR1 is MDHEN, CDR2 SYDVKM.

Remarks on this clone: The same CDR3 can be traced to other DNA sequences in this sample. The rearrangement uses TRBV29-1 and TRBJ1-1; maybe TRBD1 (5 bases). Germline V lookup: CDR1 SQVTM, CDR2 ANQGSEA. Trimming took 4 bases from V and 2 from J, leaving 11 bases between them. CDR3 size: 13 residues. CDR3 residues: CSVVGRLNTEAFF. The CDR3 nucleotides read TGCAGCGTTGTGGGGCGACTAAACACTGAAGCTTTCTTT.

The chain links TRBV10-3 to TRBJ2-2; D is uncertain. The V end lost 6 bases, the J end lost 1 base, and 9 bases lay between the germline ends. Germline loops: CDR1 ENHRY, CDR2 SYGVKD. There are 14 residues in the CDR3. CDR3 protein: CAISLTVNTGELFF. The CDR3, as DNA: TGTGCCATCAGCCTTACTGTGAACACCGGGGAGCTGTTTTTT.